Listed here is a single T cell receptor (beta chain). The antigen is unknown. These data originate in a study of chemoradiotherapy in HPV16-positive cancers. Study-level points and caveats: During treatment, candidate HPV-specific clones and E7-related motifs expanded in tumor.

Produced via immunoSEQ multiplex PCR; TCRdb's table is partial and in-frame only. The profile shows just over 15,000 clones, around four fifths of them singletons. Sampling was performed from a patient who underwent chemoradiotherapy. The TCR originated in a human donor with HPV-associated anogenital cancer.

Here the CDR3 reads CASSQESPGAYEKLFF. DNA of the CDR3: TGTGCCAGCAGCCAAGAGTCCCCGGGGGCATACGAAAAACTGTTTTTT. The V call is TRBV14, the J call TRBJ1-4; perhaps TRBD1 as D (6 bases). CDR3 size: 16 residues. Trimming stripped 0 bases from V and 8 bases from J, with 16 bases between. From germline, CDR1 is SGHDN and CDR2 FVKESK.